The source of this TCR beta chain is a study of blood T cell repertoires in COVID-19. Whole-study context: The analysed material was cDNA or gDNA that came from T cells, B-cell-depleted T cells, or PBMCs.

Assay used: immunoSEQ multiplex PCR; TCRdb lists only in-frame clones, some missing. Of tens of thousands of clones listed, about 87% are singletons. The TCR was taken from a human donor in a cohort sampled during active COVID-19. Input material: peripheral blood.

CDR3: CASSLDGTPNEKLFF. In DNA form, the CDR3 reads TGTGCCAGCAGCTTAGACGGGACACCAAATGAAAAACTGTTTTTT. The chain carries TRBV7-9 and TRBJ1-4; perhaps TRBD1 as D (6 bases). The ends were cut back, 1 base at V and 5 bases at J, with 11 bases in the middle. The CDR3 loop spans 15 amino acids. Germline lookup yields CDR1 SEHNR and CDR2 FQNEAQ (reference sequence).